Each of the 26 T cell receptor beta chains below was sequenced from the same sample in a study of blood T cell repertoires in COVID-19. Profiling relied on immunoSEQ multiplex PCR, and the TCRdb table lists in-frame clones only, not all of them. The data contain about 170,000 clones, around 90% of them singletons. Source material: peripheral blood. Receptors originate from a man between 45 and 60 years old who had recovered from COVID-19.

The CDR3 DNA reads TGTGCCAGCGTTGGGGCGCGCGGGGGGCCCACCCCCTCCTACGAGCAGTACTTC. Translating gives CASVGARGGPTPSYEQYF. The rearrangement joins TRBV28 to TRBJ2-7, with TRBD2 identical over 8 bases. J was trimmed by 0 bases and V by 8 bases; bases with no gene match: 18. The CDR3 has 18 residues. Germline CDR1 MDHEN, CDR2 SYDVKM. The whole variable domain, filled in from reference TRBV28 and TRBJ2-7, reads DVKVTQSSRYLVKRTGEKVFLECVQDMDHENMFWYRQDPGLGLRLIYFSYDVKMKEKGDIPEGYSVSREKKERFSLILESASTNQTSMYLCASVGARGGPTPSYEQYFGPGTRLTVT.

This rearrangement joins TRBV5-4 to TRBJ2-2; 8 nucleotides line up with TRBD2. Losses at the gene ends were 6 bases for V and 2 bases for J; bases not matched to a gene: 3. CDR1 SGHNT and CDR2 YYREEE come from the germline V gene (reference sequence). This CDR3 comprises 14 residues. The CDR3 loop is CASTGGANTGELFF. CDR3 nucleotides: TGTGCCAGCACCGGGGGGGCCAACACCGGGGAGCTGTTTTTT. Drawing the rest from reference TRBV5-4 and TRBJ2-2, the complete variable domain is ETGVTQSPTHLIKTRGQQVTLRCSSQSGHNTVSWYQQALGQGPQFIFQYYREEENGRGNFPPRFSGLQFPNYSSELNVNALELDDSALYLCASTGGANTGELFFGEGSRLTVL.

This rearrangement joins TRBV4-1 to TRBJ2-3; 9 bases fit TRBD2. Losses at the gene ends were 2 bases for V and 1 base for J; bases not matched to a gene: 1. Germline CDR1 MGHRA, CDR2 YSYEKL. CDR3 length: 15 amino acids. CDR3 sequence: CASSQIAGGTDTQYF. The CDR3 DNA reads TGCGCCAGCAGCCAAATAGCGGGAGGCACAGATACGCAGTATTTT.

J is TRBJ1-2 and V is TRBV27; D is perhaps TRBD1 (6 bases). From germline, CDR1 is MNHEY and CDR2 SMNVEV (reference sequence). V lost 6 bases to trimming and J lost 1 base, with 12 bases between them. This CDR3 contains 14 residues. As DNA, the CDR3 is TGTGCCAGCAGGTCGGACAGACGTAACTATGGCTACACCTTC. Translation gives CASRSDRRNYGYTF.

V is TRBV24-1 and J is TRBJ2-1; 8 positions match TRBD1. The CDR3 loop spans 17 amino acids. CDR1 is KGHDR and CDR2 is SFDVKD in the germline V gene. The V gene end was trimmed by 0 bases and the J gene end by 3 bases; junction bases not matched to a gene: 6. Written as DNA, the CDR3 is TGTGCCACCAGTGATTTGGAACAGGGGGGTAACTACAATGAGCAGTTCTTC. Translation gives CATSDLEQGGNYNEQFF.

A single count supports this clone. The rearrangement uses TRBV5-6 and TRBJ1-2; D may be TRBD1 (5 bases). Trimming removed 4 bases from V and 0 bases from J, with 10 bases in between. Germline CDR1 SGHDT, CDR2 YYEEEE. The CDR3 is made up of 14 amino acids. CDR3 sequence reads: CASSPGLSNYGYTF. The CDR3 DNA is TGTGCCAGCAGCCCGGGACTTTCTAACTATGGCTACACCTTC.

This chain connects TRBV7-9 to TRBJ2-7; D perhaps matches TRBD2 (6 bases). Trimming took off 5 bases at V and 2 bases at J, with 16 bases between the two ends. The CDR3 totals 15 residues. CDR1 and CDR2 from the germline V gene are SEHNR and FQNEAQ (reference sequence). CDR3 in amino acids: CASSPGTQKPYEQYF. In DNA, the CDR3 is TGTGCCAGCAGCCCAGGGACTCAAAAACCCTACGAGCAGTACTTC.

This clone was seen once. The chain uses TRBV9 and TRBJ1-6; no reliable D call. In germline, CDR1 is SGDLS, CDR2 YYNGEE. V was clipped by 10 bases and J by 8 bases, with 19 bases between them. The CDR3 spans 14 residues. CDR3: CAPQNRGFYSPLHF. DNA for the CDR3: TGTGCCCCTCAGAATCGCGGATTTTATTCACCCCTCCACTTT.

This chain connects TRBV29-1 to TRBJ2-5; TRBD1 aligns across 9 bases. The CDR3 spans 12 residues. The trim removed 6 bases at V and 1 base at J, leaving 0 bases unmatched. Per the germline V gene, CDR1 is SQVTM and CDR2 is ANQGSEA. CDR3 region: CSVGQGQETQYF. As DNA, the CDR3 is TGCAGCGTGGGACAGGGCCAAGAGACCCAGTACTTC.

The chain recombines TRBV18 with TRBJ2-3; TRBD1 matches at 10 bases. The CDR3 runs to 15 residues. The J segment lost 4 bases and the V segment lost 5 bases, leaving 6 bases of the junction unmatched. Germline-derived CDR1 and CDR2 are KGHSH and LQKENI. As DNA, the CDR3 is TGTGCCAGCTCAAGGGGACAGGGGTTGGCAGATACGCAGTATTTT. It specifies CASSRGQGLADTQYF.

The chain carries TRBV19 and TRBJ2-3; TRBD2 aligns across 9 bases. CDR1 is LNHDA and CDR2 is SQIVND in the germline V gene (reference sequence). V trimming: 3 bases; J trimming: 4 bases; junction bases outside the gene matches: 5. The CDR3 is 15 amino acids. In DNA form, the CDR3 reads TGTGCCAGTAGTATCCTAGCGGGGTGGTCAGATACGCAGTATTTT. Translating gives CASSILAGWSDTQYF.

The V call is TRBV19, the J call TRBJ1-1, with 8 nucleotides matching TRBD1. The V gene end was trimmed by 5 bases and the J gene end by 1 base; junction bases not matched to a gene: 6. Germline CDR1 LNHDA, CDR2 SQIVND (reference sequence). The CDR3 is made up of 15 amino acids. The DNA for the CDR3 is TGTGCCAGTAGTGGGCCGGGACAGGCGAACACTGAAGCTTTCTTT. Translating it yields CASSGPGQANTEAFF. Full variable domain (rest looked up from reference TRBV19 and TRBJ1-1): DGGITQSPKYLFRKEGQNVTLSCEQNLNHDAMYWYRQDPGQGLRLIYYSQIVNDFQKGDIAEGYSVSREKKESFPLTVTSAQKNPTAFYLCASSGPGQANTEAFFGQGTRLTVV.

The DNA for the CDR3 is TGCGCCAGCAGCCAACCCCAGACTAGCGGCCCTTATCATGAGCAGTTCTTC. It encodes CASSQPQTSGPYHEQFF. The chain has TRBV4-3 and TRBJ2-1; 9 bases fit TRBD2. The trim removed 2 bases at V and 8 bases at J, leaving 13 bases unmatched. The CDR3 length is 17 residues. Germline CDR1 is LGHNA and CDR2 is YSLEER.

The chain employs TRBV2 and TRBJ1-3; D not certain. Germline loops: CDR1 SNHLY, CDR2 FYNNEI. CDR3 size: 15 residues. Trimming stripped 6 bases from V and 0 bases from J, with 12 bases between. The CDR3 DNA reads as TGTGCCAGCAGGCCAGGCGGGTTCTCTGGAAACACCATATATTTT. This sequence encodes CASRPGGFSGNTIYF.

CDR3 DNA sequence: TGTGCCAGCAGTGCCTGGACAGGGAACATGAACACTGAAGCTTTCTTT. Protein: CASSAWTGNMNTEAFF. The chain uses TRBV6-1 and TRBJ1-1; TRBD1 agrees at 8 bases. V was clipped by 4 bases and J by 0 bases; unmatched bases: 7. The CDR3 has 16 residues. CDR1 and CDR2 from the germline V gene are MNHNS and SASEGT.

This CDR3 is CASSIGQGAPTGANVLTF. The CDR3 DNA is TGTGCCAGTAGTATCGGACAGGGGGCGCCCACTGGGGCCAACGTCCTGACTTTC. The chain employs TRBV19 and TRBJ2-6; 11 bases match TRBD1. Per the germline V gene, CDR1 is LNHDA and CDR2 is SQIVND (reference sequence). CDR3 length equals 18 residues. V shed 3 bases and J 2 bases; nucleotides not matched to a gene: 6.

V usage is TRBV19 and J usage is TRBJ1-2; 8 bases align to TRBD1. V was clipped by 4 bases and J by 4 bases; unmatched bases: 8. Germline lookup yields CDR1 LNHDA and CDR2 SQIVND (reference sequence). The CDR3 runs 15 residues. The CDR3 is CASSTGRGRTYGYTF. The CDR3 DNA sequence: TGTGCCAGTAGTACTGGCAGGGGGCGCACCTATGGCTACACCTTC.

This chain connects TRBV30 to TRBJ2-5, with unresolved D. The V gene lost 0 bases and the J gene lost 4 bases, with 15 bases spanning the gap. This CDR3 is built from 15 residues. CDR1 and CDR2 from the germline V gene are GTSNPN and SVGIG (reference sequence). In DNA form, the CDR3 reads TGTGCCTGGAGTGTAGTGAAGTCCCCGGGAGAGACCCAGTACTTC. Translation: CAWSVVKSPGETQYF.

The chain uses TRBV28 and TRBJ2-5; no clear D gene. Germline assignment: CDR1 MDHEN and CDR2 SYDVKM. The CDR3 has 14 residues. Trimming removed 3 bases from V and 2 bases from J, with 10 bases in between. The CDR3 sequence is CASSFSHKQETQYF. In nucleotides, the CDR3 is TGTGCCAGCAGTTTCTCGCACAAACAAGAGACCCAGTACTTC.

The sample holds one count of this clone. This sequence joins TRBV21-1 and TRBJ2-1; the table assigns TRBD2, which was not confirmed against the DNA. TRBV21-1 counts as a pseudogene. This CDR3 has 16 amino acids. CDR3 DNA: TGTGCCAGCAGCAAAGTAAGCGGGGGGGTACGTCGCGAGCAGTTCTTC. Translating gives CASSKVSGGVRREQFF.

The V gene is TRBV7-6, the J gene TRBJ1-2; D is uncertain. The germline V gene encodes CDR1 SGHVS and CDR2 FNYEAQ. Trimming left V 1 base short and J 0 bases short, with 18 bases between. This CDR3 is built from 18 residues. CDR3 sequence (DNA): TGTGCCAGCAGCTTAGGCGTTCCGGCAGGATTAGCTAACTATGGCTACACCTTC. Protein product: CASSLGVPAGLANYGYTF.

V gene TRBV11-2 combines with J gene TRBJ2-3, with 7 bases fitting TRBD2. With V trimmed by 2 bases and J by 0 bases, 2 bases remained unmatched. Per the germline V gene, CDR1 is SGHAT and CDR2 is FQNNGV. The CDR3 spans 15 residues. CDR3 sequence (DNA): TGTGCCAGCAGCTTACTAGCGGTTAGCACAGATACGCAGTATTTT. Amino acid sequence: CASSLLAVSTDTQYF.

The chain employs TRBV18 and TRBJ1-2; D gene ambiguous. The CDR3 totals 16 residues. V dropped 5 bases and J dropped 4 bases, with 20 bases sitting between them. The germline V gene encodes CDR1 KGHSH and CDR2 LQKENI. In DNA form, the CDR3 reads TGTGCCAGCTCATCCCTCCCCGGCGGCAGTGTCTATGGCTACACCTTC. Protein: CASSSLPGGSVYGYTF. The full variable domain, in which reference TRBV18 and TRBJ1-2 provide the parts outside the CDR3, is NAGVMQNPRHLVRRRGQEARLRCSPMKGHSHVYWYRQLPEEGLKFMVYLQKENIIDESGMPKERFSAEFPKEGPSILRIQQVVRGDSAAYFCASSSLPGGSVYGYTFGSGTRLTVV.

Only a few counts were recorded for this clone. The chain carries TRBV6-2 or TRBV6-3 and TRBJ2-1; possible D gene TRBD2, 5 bases. This CDR3 region has 16 residues. Germline V gene data show CDR1 as MNHEY and CDR2 as SVGEGT. Between the trimmed V and J ends, which lost 0 bases and 5 bases, there was a span of 14 bases. The CDR3 DNA reads as TGTGCCAGCAGTTACTCGAGGCTGACGGGAAACAATGAGCAGTTCTTC. Its translation is CASSYSRLTGNNEQFF.

The chain carries TRBV18 and TRBJ1-1; 8 nucleotides line up with TRBD1. J gave up 9 bases and V 5 bases, and 23 bases lay outside the gene matches. Germline CDR1 and CDR2: KGHSH and LQKENI. This CDR3 contains 18 residues. CDR3 sequence reads: CASSSRNKNSGTGAKAFF. Written as DNA, the CDR3 is TGTGCCAGCTCATCTCGTAACAAAAATTCCGGGACAGGAGCGAAAGCTTTCTTT.

This chain links TRBV24-1 with TRBJ2-1; the match to TRBD1 covers 11 bases. J lost 2 bases, V lost 4 bases, and 3 bases had no gene match. The CDR3 has 16 residues. Germline V gene lookup returns CDR1 KGHDR and CDR2 SFDVKD. The CDR3 loop is CATSESGQGAYNEQFF. Here the CDR3 DNA reads TGTGCCACCAGTGAATCGGGACAGGGGGCCTACAATGAGCAGTTCTTC.